The clone carrying this T cell receptor (beta chain) appeared a few times. TCRdb reprocessed the PCR reads with MiXCR, giving one entry per CDR3 protein. Seen here are nearly 650,000 distinct CDR3 sequences, over 25% observed once, and the top ten hold about 0.78%. This record belongs to a study of molecular identifiers for immune sequencing clone quantification. Germline V gene lookup returns CDR1 SGHRS and CDR2 YFSETQ. This CDR3 is built from 15 residues. V was cut by 1 base and J by 6 bases, with 14 bases left in between. The TCR originated in a human donor in good health. Some libraries in this study had Jurkat cell RNA spiked in. The sequenced sample was naive CD8+ T cells from blood, with Jurkat cell RNA spiked in. Subset described: FACS-sorted CD8+CD4-CCR7+CD45RA+ naive T cells. The chain links TRBV5-1 to TRBJ2-1; D may be TRBD2 (6 bases). The CDR3 DNA is TGCGCCAGCAGCTTGCATCTAGCGTCCCTCAATGAGCAGTTCTTC. It specifies CASSLHLASLNEQFF.